Listed below are T cell receptor beta chains from one sample, sequenced in a study of control samples from healthy donors and cancer patients. Sequencing used immunoSEQ multiplex PCR; TCRdb keeps in-frame clones, though not all of them. The table lists under 130,000 clones, roughly 90% of them singletons. The sample was PBMCs. The source is a man aged 55 to 69 with lung cancer. CDR3s include the opening cysteine and the closing phenylalanine or tryptophan. The D gene is left open where the match is weak.

>15|TRBV11-1|TRBJ1-1|NA
CASSLDGQINTEAFF
TGTGCCAGCAGCTTAGATGGGCAGATAAACACTGAAGCTTTCTTT
>15|TRBV4-1|TRBJ1-2|NA
CASSQDQEQYYGYTF
TGCGCCAGCAGCCAAGATCAGGAACAGTACTATGGCTACACCTTC
>15|TRBV15|TRBJ2-1|NA
CATSRDPDSFNEQFF
TGTGCCACCAGCAGAGACCCGGACAGTTTCAATGAGCAGTTCTTC
>15|TRBV6-5|TRBJ1-5|NA
CASTVATFGNQPQHF
TGTGCCAGCACCGTCGCGACCTTCGGCAATCAGCCCCAGCATTTT
>15|TRBV7-9|TRBJ2-7|NA
CASSFMGRTSYEQYF
TGTGCCAGCAGTTTCATGGGGAGGACATCCTACGAGCAGTACTTC
>14|TRBV18|TRBJ2-1|NA
CASSLLGDTDEQFF
TGTGCCAGCTCACTCTTGGGCGATACGGATGAGCAGTTCTTC
>15|TRBV7-9|TRBJ2-3|TRBD1
CASSSWTGGTDTQYF
TGTGCCAGCAGCTCCTGGACAGGGGGCACAGATACGCAGTATTTT
>16|TRBV7-3|TRBJ1-6|TRBD1
CASSLEGDRAGSPLHF
TGTGCCAGCAGCTTGGAGGGAGACAGGGCGGGCTCACCCCTCCACTTT
>15|TRBV30|TRBJ2-1|NA
CAWSVSVSRYNEQFF
TGTGCCTGGAGTGTTTCTGTATCTAGATACAATGAGCAGTTCTTC
>12|TRBV30|TRBJ2-7|NA
CAWSKGSYEQYF
TGTGCCTGGAGTAAGGGTAGCTACGAGCAGTACTTC
>15|TRBV15|TRBJ1-6|NA
CATSSLDSLNSPLHF
TGTGCCACCAGCAGCTTGGACAGCCTGAATTCACCCCTCCACTTT
>12|TRBV29-1|TRBJ2-3|NA
CSVDGGIDTQYF
TGCAGCGTTGACGGGGGAATAGATACGCAGTATTTT
>16|TRBV5-1|TRBJ1-1|TRBD1
CASSHHTDRGNTEAFF
TGCGCCAGCAGCCACCACACGGACAGGGGGAACACTGAAGCTTTCTTT
>16|TRBV5-5|TRBJ2-1|TRBD2
CASSLILAGVNNEQFF
TGTGCCAGCAGCTTGATTCTAGCGGGAGTGAACAATGAGCAGTTCTTC
>16|TRBV5-4|TRBJ2-3|TRBD2
CASKKMTSGDTDTQYF
TGTGCCAGCAAAAAAATGACTAGCGGGGACACAGATACGCAGTATTTT
>17|TRBV3-1/TRBV3-2|TRBJ2-3|NA
CASSQEDRPHPGNTQYF
TGTGCCAGCAGCCAAGAAGATAGGCCGCACCCGGGAAATACGCAGTATTTT
>16|TRBV5-1|TRBJ2-1|TRBD1
CASSFSGTGSYNEQFF
TGCGCCAGCAGCTTTTCCGGGACAGGGTCCTACAATGAGCAGTTCTTC
>13|TRBV12-3/TRBV12-4|TRBJ2-6|NA
CASSLTGANVLTF
TGTGCCAGCAGTTTAACCGGGGCCAACGTCCTGACTTTC
>13|TRBV6-5|TRBJ1-5|TRBD1
CASITGGNQPQHF
TGTGCCAGCATAACAGGGGGGAATCAGCCCCAGCATTTT
>16|TRBV6-5|TRBJ2-3|TRBD2
CASSSGLAEYTDTQYF
TGTGCCAGCAGTTCCGGTCTAGCGGAGTACACAGATACGCAGTATTTT